The 20 T cell receptor beta chains below come from one sample, sequenced in a study of graft-versus-host responses after intestinal transplantation (dated by TCRdb to the early 2020s). The time point label for this specimen denotes: cells obtained before transplantation from donor or recipient. The library was generated by the immunoSEQ multiplex PCR assay. TCRdb re-hosts the immuneACCESS table, in-frame sequences only. Its copies lack some clones; in the studies checked, an unresolved V gene accounts for under half of them, and the cause for the rest is not known. The sample table records some 87,000 clones; roughly 89% of these occur just once. The top ten clonotypes cover around 0.33% of the sample. Their antigens remain unidentified. The material sequenced was unstimulated CD4+ T cells sorted from spleen or lymph node cells, taken before intestinal transplant. The receptors stem from a human donor who received an intestinal transplant.

V and J are TRBV5-6 and TRBJ2-3; 7 positions match TRBD2. The CDR3 contains 17 residues. CDR1 and CDR2 (germline): SGHDT, YYEEEE. V shed 0 bases, J shed 0 bases, and the junction held 7 bases outside the gene matches. CDR3 in DNA: TGTGCCAGCAGCTTGGAATTAGCGGGTCCGAGCACAGATACGCAGTATTTT. It is translated as CASSLELAGPSTDTQYF.

J is TRBJ2-6 and V is TRBV30, with 11 bases aligning to TRBD1. Germline V CDR1 and CDR2: GTSNPN, SVGIG (reference sequence). The length of the CDR3 is 16 residues. Trimming cost V 5 bases and J 1 base; bases outside gene matches: 4. The CDR3 is CAWDRDRGSGANVLTF. CDR3 in DNA: TGTGCCTGGGATCGGGACAGGGGGTCTGGGGCCAACGTCCTGACTTTC.

The genes are TRBV7-9 and TRBJ2-5, with D tentatively TRBD1 (5 bases). Germline V gene sequence: CDR1 SEHNR, CDR2 FQNEAQ (reference sequence). The CDR3 covers 14 residues. Trimming shortened V by 5 bases and J by 2 bases, and 12 bases separated the two germline ends. The CDR3 region has the DNA TGTGCCAGCAGCCAGACACAGGCACAAGAGACCCAGTACTTC. Translation: CASSQTQAQETQYF.

J is TRBJ2-3 and V is TRBV27; 9 nucleotides agree with TRBD1. Germline CDR1 and CDR2: MNHEY and SMNVEV (reference sequence). The CDR3 loop spans 15 amino acids. J was trimmed by 6 bases and V by 5 bases; bases with no gene match: 9. CDR3 in DNA: TGTGCCAGCAGTGATCGGGACAGGGCTTCGGATACGCAGTATTTT. Residues: CASSDRDRASDTQYF.

The rearrangement uses TRBV2 and TRBJ1-2; 9 positions agree with TRBD1. The junction had 2 bases not matched to a gene; V was cut back by 6 bases and J by 6 bases. Germline V gene sequence: CDR1 SNHLY, CDR2 FYNNEI. CDR3 length: 12 residues. Here the CDR3 reads CASRRDRDGYTF. The CDR3, as DNA: TGTGCCAGCAGGAGGGACAGGGATGGCTACACCTTC.

The chain carries TRBV20-1 and TRBJ2-7, with unresolved D. This CDR3 has 10 amino acids. CDR1 and CDR2 (germline): DFQATT, SNEGSKA (reference sequence). Trimming removed 2 bases at V and 4 bases at J, with 3 bases between. Written as DNA, the CDR3 is TGCAGTGCTAGAACGTACGAGCAGTACTTC. It specifies CSARTYEQYF.

The gene calls are TRBV2 and TRBJ1-2; D not certain. V was pared by 2 bases and J by 4 bases, with 11 bases between. Germline values: CDR1 SNHLY, CDR2 FYNNEI. This CDR3 is 14 amino acids long. CDR3 sequence reads: CASSESRFPYGYTF. The CDR3 DNA reads as TGTGCCAGCAGTGAATCCAGGTTCCCCTATGGCTACACCTTC. Looking up the rest from reference TRBV2 and TRBJ1-2 gives the full variable domain: EPEVTQTPSHQVTQMGQEVILRCVPISNHLYFYWYRQILGQKVEFLVSFYNNEISEKSEIFDDQFSVERPDGSNFTLKIRSTKLEDSAMYFCASSESRFPYGYTFGSGTRLTVV.

The chain couples TRBV7-9 to TRBJ2-1; 13 bases match TRBD2. V lost 2 bases to trimming and J lost 11 bases; unmatched junction nucleotides: 6. From germline, CDR1 is SEHNR and CDR2 FQNEAQ (reference sequence). CDR3 length: 15 amino acids. This CDR3 reads CASSLTGLAGEKQFF. The CDR3 DNA follows: TGTGCCAGCAGCTTAACAGGACTAGCGGGAGAGAAGCAGTTCTTC.

The CDR3 DNA reads TGTGCCAGCAGTTCCTCTAGCGGGAGGAGGGAGCTGTTTTTT. This translates into CASSSSSGRRELFF. The J gene is TRBJ2-2, the V gene TRBV6-9, with 11 bases that match TRBD2. CDR3 length equals 14 residues. Trimming took 4 bases from V and 9 from J; bases not matched to a gene: 4. Germline CDR1 MNHGY, CDR2 SVAAGI.

This chain uses TRBV5-1 with TRBJ1-1, with D possibly matching TRBD1 (5 bases). Germline loops: CDR1 SGHRS, CDR2 YFSETQ. Trimming stripped 0 bases from V and 2 bases from J, with 11 bases between. There are 15 residues in the CDR3. The CDR3, as DNA: TGCGCCAGCAGCTTGGCGGGGGACTCCAACACTGAAGCTTTCTTT. This encodes CASSLAGDSNTEAFF.

The chain has TRBV5-1 and TRBJ2-1, with 9 bases aligning to TRBD2. The V gene's germline CDR1 is SGHRS and CDR2 YFSETQ. The CDR3 has 15 amino acids. The V segment lost 2 bases and the J segment 9 bases; nucleotides outside the gene matches: 9. In nucleotides, the CDR3 is TGCGCCAGCAGCTTAAGGACTAGCGAGATTGGTGAGCAGTTCTTC. The encoded protein is CASSLRTSEIGEQFF.

V and J are TRBV6-5 and TRBJ1-1; D is unresolved. Trimming took 2 bases from V and 0 from J, leaving 10 bases between them. Germline CDR1 and CDR2: MNHEY and SVGAGI. The CDR3 consists of 15 residues. The CDR3 bases are TGTGCCAGCAGTTACCAGGTCGGCGTGAACACTGAAGCTTTCTTT. This translates into CASSYQVGVNTEAFF.

V is TRBV5-1 and J is TRBJ2-3; possible D gene TRBD2, 6 bases. The CDR3 covers 16 residues. V was pared by 4 bases and J by 4 bases, with 19 bases between. Germline V gives CDR1 SGHRS, CDR2 YFSETQ. The CDR3 here is CASSNSPGTFSDTQYF. The CDR3 DNA sequence: TGCGCCAGCAGCAACTCCCCCGGGACTTTTTCAGATACGCAGTATTTT.

CDR3 loop: CASSSEGFGYTF. The CDR3 region has the DNA TGTGCCAGCAGTTCCGAGGGGTTCGGCTACACCTTC. The chain is built from TRBV6-1 and TRBJ1-2, with a tentative D call TRBD1 (5 bases). From germline, CDR1 is MNHNS and CDR2 SASEGT. The CDR3 has 12 residues. Trimming stripped 5 bases from V and 8 bases from J, with 12 bases between.

CDR3 sequence reads: CASSLGLAGGIGSGANVLTF. CDR3 DNA: TGTGCCAGCAGCCTGGGACTAGCGGGAGGGATTGGCTCTGGGGCCAACGTCCTGACTTTC. The genes are TRBV9 and TRBJ2-6, with 16 nucleotides matching TRBD2. Per germline, CDR1 SGDLS and CDR2 YYNGEE. V was clipped by 4 bases and J by 0 bases; unmatched bases: 7. The CDR3 extends over 20 amino acids. Looking up the rest from reference TRBV9 and TRBJ2-6 gives the full variable domain: DSGVTQTPKHLITATGQRVTLRCSPRSGDLSVYWYQQSLDQGLQFLIQYYNGEERAKGNILERFSAQQFPDLHSELNLSSLELGDSALYFCASSLGLAGGIGSGANVLTFGAGSRLTVL.

The chain combines TRBV6-6 with TRBJ2-1, with 7 nucleotides matching TRBD2. The trim removed 2 bases at V and 7 bases at J, leaving 8 bases unmatched. The germline V gene has CDR1 MNHNY and CDR2 SVGAGI (reference sequence). The CDR3 is 15 residues long. The DNA of the CDR3 is TGTGCCAGCAGTTACACTCGCGGGAGCTCTAATGAGCAGTTCTTC. Protein sequence: CASSYTRGSSNEQFF.

This rearrangement joins TRBV5-1 to TRBJ1-2, with 10 bases identical to TRBD1. Germline V gene sequence: CDR1 SGHRS, CDR2 YFSETQ. Trimming took 6 bases from V and 3 from J; bases not matched to a gene: 5. This CDR3 is 14 amino acids long. CDR3 amino acids: CASTMTGGDYGYTF. CDR3 nucleotide sequence: TGCGCCAGCACCATGACAGGGGGCGACTATGGCTACACCTTC.

The J gene is TRBJ2-7, the V gene TRBV6-5; D may be TRBD2 (5 bases). Germline V gene lookup returns CDR1 MNHEY and CDR2 SVGAGI. Deletions cut 8 bases from V and 0 bases from J, with 14 bases between. The CDR3 loop spans 14 amino acids. CDR3 sequence (DNA): TGTGCCAGCGGGCGCACCCGGGGCTCCTACGAGCAGTACTTC. Amino acid sequence: CASGRTRGSYEQYF.

This chain joins TRBV6-5 and TRBJ2-2; 8 bases match TRBD1. J lost 6 bases, V lost 2 bases, and 8 bases had no gene match. CDR3 length: 16 residues. CDR1 is MNHEY and CDR2 is SVGAGI in the germline V gene. CDR3 coding DNA: TGTGCCAGCAGTTACGTCGCAGGGGGCGCTCCCGGGGAGCTGTTTTTT. Its protein product is CASSYVAGGAPGELFF.

J is TRBJ2-1 and V is TRBV19, with a weak D call TRBD1 (6 bases). This CDR3 contains 16 residues. The V end was cut by 2 bases, the J end by 0 bases, with 11 bases between. Germline-derived CDR1 and CDR2 are LNHDA and SQIVND (reference sequence). CDR3 sequence reads: CASSISRGPSYNEQFF. CDR3 bases: TGTGCCAGTAGTATAAGCAGGGGACCCTCCTACAATGAGCAGTTCTTC. The complete variable domain, with remaining parts taken from reference TRBV19 and TRBJ2-1, reads DGGITQSPKYLFRKEGQNVTLSCEQNLNHDAMYWYRQDPGQGLRLIYYSQIVNDFQKGDIAEGYSVSREKKESFPLTVTSAQKNPTAFYLCASSISRGPSYNEQFFGPGTRLTVL.